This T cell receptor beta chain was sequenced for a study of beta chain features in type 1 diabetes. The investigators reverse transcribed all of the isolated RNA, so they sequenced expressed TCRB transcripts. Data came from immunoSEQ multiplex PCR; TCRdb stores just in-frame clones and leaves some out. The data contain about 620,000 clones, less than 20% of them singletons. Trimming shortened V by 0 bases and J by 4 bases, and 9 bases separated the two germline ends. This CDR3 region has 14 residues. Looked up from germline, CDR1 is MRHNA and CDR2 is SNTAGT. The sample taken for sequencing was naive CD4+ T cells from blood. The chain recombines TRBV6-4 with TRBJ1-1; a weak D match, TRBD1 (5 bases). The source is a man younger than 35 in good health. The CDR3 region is CASSDSRRGTEAFF. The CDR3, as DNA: TGTGCCAGCAGTGACTCTAGAAGGGGCACTGAAGCTTTCTTT.